This T cell receptor (beta chain) stems from a study of regulatory T cells in long-lasting Graves disease. This clonotype was detected only a few times. No antigen is known for it. Assembly of TCR beta libraries relied on iRepertoire HTBI primers together with Arm-PCR of CDR3 regions. TCRdb reanalysed the multiplex PCR reads using MiXCR and keeps one entry per CDR3 protein. The sample has about 530,000 distinct CDR3 sequences, about 16% seen once. Germline V gene sequence: CDR1 SGHVS, CDR2 FNYEAQ. This CDR3 has 15 amino acids. V gave up 6 bases and J gave up 0 bases; unmatched junction bases: 8. Study-level findings and limits: No thyroid tissue was studied; the work used peripheral blood only. It was in persistent disease that TRBV28, TRBJ1-2 and TRBJ2-5 were favored.

Time point described: newly diagnosed GD, antithyroid drugs for less than 3 months. Isolated PBMC RNA provided the starting material for the TCR library. The sample was also linked to a second study, of T cells in Graves' hyperthyroidism and ophthalmopathy. That report notes: Together with thyroid ultrasound, orbital computed tomography, serum thyroxine and TRAb, clinical symptoms were used for diagnoses. Researchers ran a first-round RT-PCR on the TCR CDR3 using the HTBI primer set.

The sample was peripheral blood mononuclear cells (PBMCs), taken at new diagnosis, from a patient treated with antithyroid drugs. This receptor was obtained from a woman aged 40 to 65 with Graves disease. V gene TRBV7-6 combines with J gene TRBJ2-7; 7 bases map to TRBD1. The CDR3 bases are TGTGCCAGCAGTCGGGACAGCGGTAGCTCCTACGAGCAGTACTTC. Translated, it gives CASSRDSGSSYEQYF.